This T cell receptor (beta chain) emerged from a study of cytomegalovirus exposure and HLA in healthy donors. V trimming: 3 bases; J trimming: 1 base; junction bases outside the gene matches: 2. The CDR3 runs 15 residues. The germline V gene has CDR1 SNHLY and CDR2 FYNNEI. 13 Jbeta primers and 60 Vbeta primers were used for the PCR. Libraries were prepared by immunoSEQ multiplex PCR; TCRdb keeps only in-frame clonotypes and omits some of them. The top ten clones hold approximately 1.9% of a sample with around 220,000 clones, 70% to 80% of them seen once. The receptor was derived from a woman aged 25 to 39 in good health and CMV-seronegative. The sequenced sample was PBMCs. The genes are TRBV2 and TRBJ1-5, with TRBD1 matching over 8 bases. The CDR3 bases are TGTGCCAGCAGTGATTGGGACAGGAGCAATCAGCCCCAGCATTTT. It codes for CASSDWDRSNQPQHF. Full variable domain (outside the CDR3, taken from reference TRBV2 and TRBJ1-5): EPEVTQTPSHQVTQMGQEVILRCVPISNHLYFYWYRQILGQKVEFLVSFYNNEISEKSEIFDDQFSVERPDGSNFTLKIRSTKLEDSAMYFCASSDWDRSNQPQHFGDGTRLSIL.